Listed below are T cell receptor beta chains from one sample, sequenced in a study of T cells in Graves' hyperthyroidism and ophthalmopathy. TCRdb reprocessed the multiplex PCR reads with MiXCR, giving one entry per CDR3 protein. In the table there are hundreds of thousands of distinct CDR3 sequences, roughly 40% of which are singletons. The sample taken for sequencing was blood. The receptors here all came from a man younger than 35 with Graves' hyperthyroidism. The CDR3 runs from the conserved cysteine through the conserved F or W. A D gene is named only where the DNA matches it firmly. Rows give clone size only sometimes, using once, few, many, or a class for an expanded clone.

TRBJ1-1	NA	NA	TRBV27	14	TGTGCCAGCAGTTTAGCCAGGGCATCGACTGAAGCTTTCTTT	CASSLARASTEAFF
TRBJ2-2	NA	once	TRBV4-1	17	TGCGCCAGCAGCCAACTGGGCAGGCCAACGAACACCGGGGAGCTGTTTTTT	CASSQLGRPTNTGELFF
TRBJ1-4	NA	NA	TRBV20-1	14	TGCAGTGCGGGGGGGACTAGCGGGGATGAAAAACTGTTTTTT	CSAGGTSGDEKLFF
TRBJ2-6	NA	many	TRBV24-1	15	TGTGCCACCAGTGACCGGACCGCGCAGGCCAACGTCCTGACTTTC	CATSDRTAQANVLTF
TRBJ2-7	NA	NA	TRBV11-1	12	TGTGCCAGCAGCTCAAGGGCGGCGGAGCAGTACTTC	CASSSRAAEQYF
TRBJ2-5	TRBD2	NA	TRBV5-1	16	TGCGCCAGCAGGACTCTCACCGGGACTAGGGGAGAGACCCAGTACTTC	CASRTLTGTRGETQYF
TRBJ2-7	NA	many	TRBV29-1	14	TGCAGCGTTTGGGGGCAGGAGACCTCCTACGAGCAGTACTTC	CSVWGQETSYEQYF
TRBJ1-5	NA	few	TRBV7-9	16	TGTGCCAGCAGCTTAGTTGGGGGCGGGAGCAATCAGCCCCAGCATTTT	CASSLVGGGSNQPQHF
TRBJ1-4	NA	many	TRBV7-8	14	TGTGCCAGCAGCTTACGGTCTGGGAATGAAAAACTGTTTTTT	CASSLRSGNEKLFF
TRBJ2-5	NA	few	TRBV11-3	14	TGTGCCAGCAGTCCTCACGGCCCACTTGGGACCCAGTACTTC	CASSPHGPLGTQYF
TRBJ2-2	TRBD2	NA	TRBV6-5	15	TGTGCCAGCAACATGGCGGGAGGTTCTACCGGGGAGCTGTTTTTT	CASNMAGGSTGELFF
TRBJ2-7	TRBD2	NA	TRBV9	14	TGTGCCAGCAGTTATAGCGGGAACAGCTACGAGCAGTACTTC	CASSYSGNSYEQYF
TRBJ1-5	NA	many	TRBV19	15	TGTGCCAGTAGTATTGGAGGGGGATCCAATCAGCCCCAGCATTTT	CASSIGGGSNQPQHF
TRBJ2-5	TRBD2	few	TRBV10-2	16	TGCGCCAGCAGCAAAAACGGGGGGGGGCGCCGGGAGACCCAGTACTTC	CASSKNGGGRRETQYF
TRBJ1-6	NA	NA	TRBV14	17	TGTGCCAGCAGCCAAGATTTTGGGAGCTCCTATAATTCACCCCTCCACTTT	CASSQDFGSSYNSPLHF
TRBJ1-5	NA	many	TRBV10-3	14	TGTGCCATCAAAGGTGCCGGGGATAATCAGCCCCAGCATTTT	CAIKGAGDNQPQHF
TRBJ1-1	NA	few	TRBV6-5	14	TGTGCCAGCAGTCCACGCGGGGGCCAGGGTGAAGCTTTCTTT	CASSPRGGQGEAFF
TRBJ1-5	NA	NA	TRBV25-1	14	TGTGCCAGCAGTGGTGAACAGATTAATCAGCCCCAGCATTTT	CASSGEQINQPQHF
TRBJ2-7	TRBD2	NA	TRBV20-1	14	TGCAGTGCTAGGAGGCTAGCGGACCCCTACGAGCAGTACTTC	CSARRLADPYEQYF
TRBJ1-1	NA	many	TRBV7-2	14	TGTGCCAGCAGCCTAGTCGGGGCCGGGACTGAAGCTTTCTTT	CASSLVGAGTEAFF
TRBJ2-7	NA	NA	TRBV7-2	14	TGTGCCAGCAGCTTAATGGACTTCTTCTACGAGCAGTACTTC	CASSLMDFFYEQYF
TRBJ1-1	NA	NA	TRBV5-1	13	TGCGCCAGCAGCTTAGGGACTAAAACTGAAGCTTTCTTT	CASSLGTKTEAFF
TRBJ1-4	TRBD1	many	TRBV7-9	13	TGTGCCAGCAGTCCCGGGGGACAGGGAAAACTGTTTTTT	CASSPGGQGKLFF
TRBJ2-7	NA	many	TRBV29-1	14	TGCAGCGTTGTCGGGATAGCGAGATCCTACGAGCAGTACTTC	CSVVGIARSYEQYF
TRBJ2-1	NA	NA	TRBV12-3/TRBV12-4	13	TGTGCCAGCAGTTTAGTATACCTCAATGAGCAGTTCTTC	CASSLVYLNEQFF
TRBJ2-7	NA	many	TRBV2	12	TGTGCCAGCAGTGAAGGCAGCTACGAGCAGTACTTC	CASSEGSYEQYF